This TCR beta chain is from a study of T cell repertoires in cytomegalovirus infection. One entry per CDR3 protein results from TCRdb running MiXCR on the reads. Of approximately 110,000 distinct CDR3 sequences in the sample, approximately 30% are singletons; the top ten hold 58%. To note about this clonotype: Its specificity is unknown.

The CDR3 runs to 12 residues. Germline CDR1 and CDR2: LNHDA and SQIVND (reference sequence). V was pared by 4 bases and J by 15 bases, with 6 bases of the junction left unmatched. This sequence joins TRBV19 and TRBJ1-5; 10 bases map to TRBD1. The TCR comes from a human donor in good health (CMV status not recorded). Some clones in this sample may be carry-over from other donors' samples. Sequenced here: CD8+ T cells from cultured PBMCs, sampled from culture after CMV antigen stimulation. CDR3 in amino acids: CASSTWTGGRHF. As DNA, the CDR3 is TGTGCCAGTAGTACCTGGACAGGGGGGCGGCATTTT.